This passage covers 5 T cell receptor beta chains from one sample sequenced in a study of a mutant IDH1 vaccine in newly diagnosed glioma. Using immunoSEQ multiplex PCR, the repertoire was profiled, and TCRdb retains in-frame clones only, with some absent. This sample yields fewer than 45,000 clones, of which 60% to 85% are seen a single time; 6.3% belongs to the top ten. Time point reported: week 23, last vaccination. Each dose delivered 300 ug of mutant IDH1 20-mer peptide subcutaneously with imiquimod. The antigens of these receptors remain unknown. Specimen: PBMCs, collected from a glioma patient whose treatment included an IDH1 peptide vaccine. These receptors all come from a woman aged 40 to 50 with glioma. Some clones in this sample may be carry-over from other donors' samples.

The chain couples TRBV13 to TRBJ2-7; D may be TRBD2 (6 bases). The germline V gene has CDR1 PRHDT and CDR2 FYEKMQ (reference sequence). The CDR3 loop spans 15 amino acids. Trimming stripped 5 bases from V and 0 bases from J, with 14 bases between. The CDR3 DNA reads as TGTGCCAGCAGCGCTGGCGGGACCACCTCCTACGAGCAGTACTTC. Its protein product is CASSAGGTTSYEQYF.

This clone was counted a few times. This chain joins TRBV11-2 and TRBJ2-2, with TRBD1 identical over 7 bases. Germline V gives CDR1 SGHAT, CDR2 FQNNGV. The junction had 10 bases not matched to a gene; V was cut back by 2 bases and J by 1 base. The CDR3 has 18 amino acids. The CDR3 DNA reads TGTGCCAGCAGCTTAAGTTTAGGTCAGGGGGTGAACACCGGGGAGCTGTTTTTT. Amino acids: CASSLSLGQGVNTGELFF.

The genes are TRBV4-3 and TRBJ2-6; D remains ambiguous. Trimming shortened V by 0 bases and J by 4 bases, and 10 bases separated the two germline ends. The CDR3 sequence is 16 residues long. Germline CDR1 LGHNA, CDR2 YSLEER. The CDR3 sequence: CASSQDSTRGANVLTF. The CDR3, as DNA: TGCGCCAGCAGCCAAGATTCGACCCGGGGGGCCAACGTCCTGACTTTC.

The CDR3 reads CASSQRTSGNYNEQFF. The CDR3 bases are TGTGCCAGCAGCCAAAGGACTAGCGGGAACTACAATGAGCAGTTCTTC. The rearrangement joins TRBV14 to TRBJ2-1, with 12 bases aligning to TRBD2. CDR1 is SGHDN and CDR2 is FVKESK in the germline V gene. The CDR3 sequence is 16 residues long. V shed 2 bases, J shed 3 bases, and the junction held 2 bases outside the gene matches.

In its sample, this clone ranks as medium-sized (0.01 to 0.1%). V gene TRBV27 combines with J gene TRBJ1-1, with D unresolved. V lost 6 bases, J lost 0 bases, and 8 bases lay in between. Germline values: CDR1 MNHEY, CDR2 SMNVEV (reference sequence). The CDR3 runs 13 residues. The chain's CDR3 is CASSTGVNTEAFF. The CDR3 DNA reads TGTGCCAGCAGCACCGGTGTGAACACTGAAGCTTTCTTT.